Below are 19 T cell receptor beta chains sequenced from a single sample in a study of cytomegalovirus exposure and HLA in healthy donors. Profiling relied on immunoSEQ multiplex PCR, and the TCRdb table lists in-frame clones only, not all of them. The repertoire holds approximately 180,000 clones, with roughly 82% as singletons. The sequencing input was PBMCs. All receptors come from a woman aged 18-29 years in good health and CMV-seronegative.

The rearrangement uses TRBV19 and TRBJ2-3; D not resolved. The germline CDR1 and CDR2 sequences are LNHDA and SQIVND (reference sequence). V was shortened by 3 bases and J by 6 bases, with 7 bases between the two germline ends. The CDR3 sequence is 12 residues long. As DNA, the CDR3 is TGTGCCAGTAGTATTTGGGCGGATACGCAGTATTTT. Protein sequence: CASSIWADTQYF.

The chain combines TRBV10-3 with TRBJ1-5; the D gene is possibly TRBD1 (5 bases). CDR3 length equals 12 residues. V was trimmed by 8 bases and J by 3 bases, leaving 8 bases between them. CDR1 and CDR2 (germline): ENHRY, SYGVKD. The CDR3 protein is CAIGALNQPQHF. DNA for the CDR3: TGTGCCATCGGGGCCCTCAATCAGCCCCAGCATTTT.

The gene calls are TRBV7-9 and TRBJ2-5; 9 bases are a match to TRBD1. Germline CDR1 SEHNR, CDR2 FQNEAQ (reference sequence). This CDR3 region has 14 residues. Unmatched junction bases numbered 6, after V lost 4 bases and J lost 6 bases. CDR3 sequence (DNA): TGTGCCAGCAGCTGGGACAGGGAGGGACAGACCCAGTACTTC. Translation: CASSWDREGQTQYF.

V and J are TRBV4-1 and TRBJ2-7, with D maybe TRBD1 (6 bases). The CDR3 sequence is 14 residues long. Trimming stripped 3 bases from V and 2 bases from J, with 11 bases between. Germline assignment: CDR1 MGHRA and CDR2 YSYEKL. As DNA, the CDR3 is TGCGCCAGCAGCCATTCGCAGGGGACCTACGAGCAGTACTTC. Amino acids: CASSHSQGTYEQYF.

CDR3: CASSTRDRGTEAFF. The DNA of the CDR3 is TGTGCCAGCAGTACCCGGGACAGGGGGACTGAAGCTTTCTTT. V gene TRBV6-5 combines with J gene TRBJ1-1; TRBD1 aligns across 11 bases. This CDR3 spans 14 amino acids. J gave up 5 bases and V 5 bases, and 4 bases lay outside the gene matches. Germline V gene lookup returns CDR1 MNHEY and CDR2 SVGAGI.

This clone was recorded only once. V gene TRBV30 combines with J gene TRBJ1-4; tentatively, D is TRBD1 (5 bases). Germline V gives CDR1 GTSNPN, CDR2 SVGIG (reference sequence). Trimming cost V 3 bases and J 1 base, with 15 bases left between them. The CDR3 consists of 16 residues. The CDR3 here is CAWRAGLAVTNEKLFF. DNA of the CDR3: TGTGCCTGGAGGGCAGGGCTGGCTGTAACTAATGAAAAACTGTTTTTT.

The CDR3 protein is CASSLRDSAYEQYF. The CDR3 DNA reads as TGTGCCAGCAGCCTACGGGACTCGGCCTACGAGCAGTACTTC. This rearrangement joins TRBV7-9 to TRBJ2-7; tentatively, D is TRBD2 (6 bases). The CDR3 has 14 residues. Germline CDR1 reads SEHNR; CDR2 reads FQNEAQ (reference sequence). V lost 5 bases and J lost 2, with 13 bases in between. Full variable domain (missing parts from reference TRBV7-9 and TRBJ2-7): DTGVSQNPRHKITKRGQNVTFRCDPISEHNRLYWYRQTLGQGPEFLTYFQNEAQLEKSRLLSDRFSAERPKGSFSTLEIQRTEQGDSAMYLCASSLRDSAYEQYFGPGTRLTVT.

In DNA form, the CDR3 reads TGCGCCAGCAGCCCAACAGGGGCAGGCTACAATGAGCAGTTCTTC. The encoded protein is CASSPTGAGYNEQFF. The chain employs TRBV5-1 and TRBJ2-1, with 7 bases aligning to TRBD1. CDR3 size: 15 residues. Germline CDR1 is SGHRS and CDR2 is YFSETQ. J was trimmed by 3 bases and V by 4 bases; bases with no gene match: 7.

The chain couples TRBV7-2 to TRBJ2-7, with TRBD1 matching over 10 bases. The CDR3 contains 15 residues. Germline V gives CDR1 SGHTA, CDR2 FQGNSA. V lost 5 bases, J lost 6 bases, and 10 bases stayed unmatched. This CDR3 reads CASSGGAGQGGEQYF. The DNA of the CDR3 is TGTGCCAGCAGCGGCGGGGCCGGACAGGGGGGCGAGCAGTACTTC.

The CDR3 DNA is TGTGCCAGCAGCCAGGGACAGAGGACCTCCTACGAGCAGTACTTC. Amino acids: CASSQGQRTSYEQYF. This chain uses TRBV7-9 with TRBJ2-7; 7 bases match TRBD1. The CDR3 loop spans 15 amino acids. V shed 5 bases, J shed 0 bases, and the junction held 7 bases outside the gene matches. Germline assignment: CDR1 SEHNR and CDR2 FQNEAQ (reference sequence).

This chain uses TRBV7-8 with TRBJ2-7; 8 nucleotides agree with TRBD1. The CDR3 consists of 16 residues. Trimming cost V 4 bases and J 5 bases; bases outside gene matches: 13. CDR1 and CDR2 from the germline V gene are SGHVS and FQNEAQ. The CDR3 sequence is CASSSFPNSGGDEQYF. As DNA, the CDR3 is TGTGCCAGCAGCTCATTTCCCAACTCAGGGGGCGACGAGCAGTACTTC.

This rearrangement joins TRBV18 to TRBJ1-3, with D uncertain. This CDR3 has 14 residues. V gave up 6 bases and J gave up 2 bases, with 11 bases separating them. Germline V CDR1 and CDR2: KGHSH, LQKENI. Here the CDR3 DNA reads TGTGCCAGCTCCCCGCAGTCTGCTGGAAACACCATATATTTT. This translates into CASSPQSAGNTIYF.

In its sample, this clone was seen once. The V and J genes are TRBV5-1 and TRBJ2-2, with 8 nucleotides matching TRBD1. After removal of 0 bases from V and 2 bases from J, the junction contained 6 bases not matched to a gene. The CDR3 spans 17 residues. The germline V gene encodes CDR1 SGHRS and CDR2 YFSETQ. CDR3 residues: CASSLVKQGDNTGELFF. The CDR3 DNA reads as TGCGCCAGCAGCTTGGTAAAACAGGGGGATAACACCGGGGAGCTGTTTTTT.

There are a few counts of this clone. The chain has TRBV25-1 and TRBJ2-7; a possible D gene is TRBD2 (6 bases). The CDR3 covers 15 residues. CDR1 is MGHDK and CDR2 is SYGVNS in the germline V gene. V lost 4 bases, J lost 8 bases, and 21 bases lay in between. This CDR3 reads CASSAQAGYLIKQYF. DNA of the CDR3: TGTGCCAGCAGTGCCCAAGCGGGCTACCTAATCAAGCAGTACTTC.

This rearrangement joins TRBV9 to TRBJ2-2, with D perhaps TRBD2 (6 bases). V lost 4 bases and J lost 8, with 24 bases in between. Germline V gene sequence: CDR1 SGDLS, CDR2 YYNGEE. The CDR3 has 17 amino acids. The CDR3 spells CASSPRRGTRDSGELFF. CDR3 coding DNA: TGTGCCAGCAGCCCCCGTCGGGGGACGCGAGATAGTGGGGAGCTGTTTTTT.

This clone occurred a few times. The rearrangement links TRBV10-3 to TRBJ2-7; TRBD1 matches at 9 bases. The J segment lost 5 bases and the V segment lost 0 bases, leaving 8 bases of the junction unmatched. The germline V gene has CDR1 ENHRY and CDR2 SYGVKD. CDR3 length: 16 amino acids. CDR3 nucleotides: TGTGCCATCAGTGAGTCCACAGGGGGCTACGTCAACGAGCAGTACTTC. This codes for CAISESTGGYVNEQYF.

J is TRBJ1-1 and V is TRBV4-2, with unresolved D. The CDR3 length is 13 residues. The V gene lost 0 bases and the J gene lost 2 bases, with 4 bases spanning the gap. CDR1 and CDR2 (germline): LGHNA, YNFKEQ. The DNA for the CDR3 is TGTGCCAGCAGCCAAGAACATAACACTGAAGCTTTCTTT. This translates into CASSQEHNTEAFF.

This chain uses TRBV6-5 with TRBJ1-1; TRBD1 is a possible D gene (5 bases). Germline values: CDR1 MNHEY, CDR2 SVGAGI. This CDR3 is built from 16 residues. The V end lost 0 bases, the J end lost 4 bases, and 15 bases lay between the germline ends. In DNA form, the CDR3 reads TGTGCCAGCAGTTACTCGACGGGGGGTCGGAGCACTGAAGCTTTCTTT. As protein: CASSYSTGGRSTEAFF.

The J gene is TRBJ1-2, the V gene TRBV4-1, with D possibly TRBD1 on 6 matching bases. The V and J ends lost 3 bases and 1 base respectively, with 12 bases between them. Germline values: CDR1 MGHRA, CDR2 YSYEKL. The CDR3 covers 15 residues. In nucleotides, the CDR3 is TGCGCCAGCAGCCACACACAGGGTTATAACTATGGCTACACCTTC. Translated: CASSHTQGYNYGYTF.